Listed below are T cell receptor beta chains from one sample, sequenced in a study of CD8 T cells in ankylosing spondylitis. MiXCR, run by TCRdb on the 5' RACE reads, gives a single entry per CDR3 protein. Of a few hundred thousand distinct CDR3 sequences listed, approximately 20% are singletons. The sequenced sample consisted of blood, either unsorted or a sorted T cell fraction (not recorded which). These receptors were collected from a male donor with ankylosing spondylitis. Each CDR3 is given with its conserved first and last residue. The order of the fields is D gene, V gene, J gene, clone size, CDR3 protein, CDR3 DNA. D genes are given only for firm matches. Only part of the rows carry a size: once, few, many, or a class if the clone is expanded.

.,TRBV11-2,TRBJ1-2,few,CASSFSTEDYGYTF,TGTGCCAGCAGCTTTAGTACAGAGGACTATGGCTACACCTTC
TRBD1,TRBV27,TRBJ1-1,.,CASRQRGPTEAFF,TGTGCCAGCAGGCAAAGGGGGCCCACTGAAGCTTTCTTT
.,TRBV12-3/TRBV12-4,TRBJ2-1,.,CASSSLRESSYNEQFF,TGTGCCAGCAGTTCACTGAGGGAGAGCTCCTACAATGAGCAGTTCTTC
.,TRBV7-9,TRBJ2-3,many,CASSSLDTQYF,TGTGCCAGCAGCTCACTAGATACGCAGTATTTT
.,TRBV7-9,TRBJ2-6,.,CASRDSSGANVLTF,TGTGCCAGCAGGGACAGCTCTGGGGCCAACGTCCTGACTTTC
TRBD1,TRBV11-2,TRBJ2-3,.,CASSLKLGTGYDTQYF,TGTGCCAGCAGCTTAAAGCTGGGGACAGGGTACGATACGCAGTATTTT
TRBD2,TRBV6-1,TRBJ2-2,.,CASAPGLANTGELFF,TGTGCCAGCGCTCCCGGACTAGCGAACACCGGGGAGCTGTTTTTT
.,TRBV5-6,TRBJ2-1,few,CASSVGSQGGVYNEQFF,TGTGCCAGCAGCGTGGGGAGCCAGGGTGGGGTTTACAATGAGCAGTTCTTC
.,TRBV5-6,TRBJ1-1,.,CASSFASTEAFF,TGTGCCAGCAGCTTCGCGAGCACTGAAGCTTTCTTT
.,TRBV12-3/TRBV12-4,TRBJ2-7,.,CASSFGLGEQYF,TGTGCCAGCAGTTTTGGTTTGGGGGAGCAGTACTTC
.,TRBV18,TRBJ2-1,few,CASSQLPGAHNEQFF,TGTGCCAGCTCACAGTTACCGGGGGCCCACAATGAGCAGTTCTTC
.,TRBV7-3,TRBJ2-1,.,CASSLQGSTYNEQFF,TGTGCCAGCAGCTTACAGGGGTCTACCTACAATGAGCAGTTCTTC
TRBD2,TRBV7-9,TRBJ2-1,.,CASSSLGGGNNEQFF,TGTGCCAGCAGCTCCCTCGGCGGGGGGAACAATGAGCAGTTCTTC
TRBD1,TRBV12-3/TRBV12-4,TRBJ1-2,.,CASSWGRTGDGYTF,TGTGCCAGCAGTTGGGGGCGGACAGGGGACGGCTACACCTTC
TRBD2,TRBV27,TRBJ2-5,many,CASSPSGLAGQETQYF,TGTGCCAGCAGTCCCTCGGGACTAGCGGGGCAAGAGACCCAGTACTTC
.,TRBV7-3,TRBJ2-1,few,CASSLTAEEAIYNEQFF,TGTGCCAGCAGCTTAACCGCGGAAGAAGCCATCTACAATGAGCAGTTCTTC
TRBD1,TRBV5-6,TRBJ1-2,many,CASSFRQGANYGYTF,TGTGCCAGCAGCTTCCGGCAGGGGGCTAACTATGGCTACACCTTC
.,TRBV11-2,TRBJ2-7,.,CASSLSQEAGEQYF,TGTGCCAGCAGCTTAAGCCAGGAGGCCGGCGAGCAGTACTTC
.,TRBV27,TRBJ2-7,many,CASSLLQGSYEQYF,TGCGCCAGCAGCTTGTTACAGGGATCCTACGAGCAGTACTTC
TRBD1,TRBV29-1,TRBJ1-2,few,CSVEGTDYGYTF,TGCAGCGTTGAGGGGACAGACTATGGCTACACCTTC
.,TRBV4-3,TRBJ2-7,.,CASSQDAPPENYEQYF,TGCGCCAGCAGCCAAGATGCACCCCCCGAGAACTACGAGCAGTACTTC
TRBD1,TRBV11-2,TRBJ1-6,.,CASSLEGGGRSPLHF,TGTGCCAGCAGCTTAGAAGGAGGGGGCCGGTCACCCCTCCACTTT
.,TRBV2,TRBJ2-2,.,CASSRGTTNTGELFF,TGTGCCAGCAGCCGGGGGACCACTAACACCGGGGAGCTGTTTTTT
TRBD2,TRBV4-1,TRBJ2-7,few,CASSPGLASVEQYF,TGCGCCAGCAGCCCCGGACTAGCGTCGGTCGAGCAGTACTTC
.,TRBV6-1,TRBJ1-1,few,CASSTQRLNTEAFF,TGTGCCAGCAGTACACAGAGGTTGAACACTGAAGCTTTCTTT
TRBD2,TRBV19,TRBJ2-1,.,CASSIGGLAEYNEQFF,TGTGCCAGTAGTATAGGTGGACTAGCGGAGTACAATGAGCAGTTCTTC
TRBD2,TRBV20-1,TRBJ2-7,many,CSANPFAGGYHEQYF,TGCAGTGCTAACCCCTTTGCGGGAGGGTACCACGAGCAGTACTTC
.,TRBV29-1,TRBJ2-7,few,CSVAEGSTYEQYF,TGCAGCGTTGCCGAGGGATCTACCTACGAGCAGTACTTC
TRBD2,TRBV7-6,TRBJ2-1,.,CASSATSGGYNEQFF,TGTGCCAGCAGCGCCACTAGCGGGGGTTACAATGAGCAGTTCTTC
TRBD2,TRBV7-9,TRBJ2-1,few,CASTPAGDNEQFF,TGTGCCAGCACCCCGGCGGGAGACAATGAGCAGTTCTTC
.,TRBV4-2,TRBJ2-2,.,CASSQDLGYTGELFF,TGTGCCAGCAGCCAAGATCTAGGGTACACCGGGGAGCTGTTTTTT
.,TRBV4-3,TRBJ2-3,.,CASSQDRVDTQYF,TGCGCCAGCAGCCAAGATCGAGTGGATACGCAGTATTTT
TRBD2,TRBV5-1,TRBJ2-1,.,CASSLTSGGARKQFF,TGCGCCAGCAGCTTGACTAGCGGGGGGGCCAGGAAGCAGTTCTTC
TRBD1,TRBV12-3/TRBV12-4,TRBJ1-5,.,CASSNNDRVQPQHF,TGTGCCAGCAGTAATAACGACAGGGTGCAGCCCCAGCATTTT
TRBD1,TRBV5-6,TRBJ2-1,.,CASSPGTGSSYNEQFF,TGTGCCAGCAGCCCCGGGACAGGGAGCTCCTACAATGAGCAGTTCTTC
TRBD1,TRBV29-1,TRBJ2-1,.,CSVPGTGPYNEQFF,TGCAGCGTTCCCGGGACAGGGCCCTACAATGAGCAGTTCTTC
TRBD2,TRBV20-1,TRBJ2-1,few,CSARPPSSGIYEQFF,TGCAGTGCTAGACCACCTTCTAGCGGGATTTATGAGCAGTTCTTC
TRBD1,TRBV10-3,TRBJ2-1,few,CAISEGRGQGYNEQFF,TGTGCCATCAGTGAGGGGCGTGGACAGGGGTACAATGAGCAGTTCTTC
TRBD2,TRBV3-1,TRBJ2-7,.,CASSPTGLAGHYEQYF,TGTGCCAGCAGCCCGACGGGACTAGCGGGACACTACGAGCAGTACTTC
.,TRBV7-2,TRBJ1-1,few,CASLQGETEAFF,TGTGCCAGCTTACAGGGAGAGACTGAAGCTTTCTTT
TRBD1,TRBV24-1,TRBJ1-1,.,CATSDLGTGEAFF,TGTGCCACCAGTGATCTCGGGACAGGGGAAGCTTTCTTT
.,TRBV7-9,TRBJ2-1,few,CASSLMAPEGSYNEQFF,TGTGCCAGCAGCTTAATGGCGCCCGAGGGCTCCTACAATGAGCAGTTCTTC
.,TRBV5-6,TRBJ2-7,.,CASSLGLSTYEQYF,TGTGCCAGCAGCCTGGGCCTTTCGACCTACGAGCAGTACTTC